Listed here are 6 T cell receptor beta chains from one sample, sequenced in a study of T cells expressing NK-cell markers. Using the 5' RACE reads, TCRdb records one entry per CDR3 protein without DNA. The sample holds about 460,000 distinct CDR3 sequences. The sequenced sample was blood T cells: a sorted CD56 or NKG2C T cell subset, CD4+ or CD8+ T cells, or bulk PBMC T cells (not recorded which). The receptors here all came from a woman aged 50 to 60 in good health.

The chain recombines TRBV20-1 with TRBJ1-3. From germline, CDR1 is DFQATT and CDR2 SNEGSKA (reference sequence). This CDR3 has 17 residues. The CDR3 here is CSARDWGRVRSGNTIYF.

The CDR3 here is CASSETLVEQFF. This chain links TRBV6-6 with TRBJ2-1; with no DNA, the TCRdb D assignment of TRBD1 cannot be verified. This CDR3 contains 12 residues. Germline CDR1 MNHNY, CDR2 SVGAGI (reference sequence).

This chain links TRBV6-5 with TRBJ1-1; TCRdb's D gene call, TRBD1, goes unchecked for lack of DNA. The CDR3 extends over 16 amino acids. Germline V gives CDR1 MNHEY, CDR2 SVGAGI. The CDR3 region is CASSLRGSQGNTEAFF.

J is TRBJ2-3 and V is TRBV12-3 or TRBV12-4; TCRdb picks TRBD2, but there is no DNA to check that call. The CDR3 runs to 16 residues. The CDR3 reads CASSGTSGRRTDTQYF.

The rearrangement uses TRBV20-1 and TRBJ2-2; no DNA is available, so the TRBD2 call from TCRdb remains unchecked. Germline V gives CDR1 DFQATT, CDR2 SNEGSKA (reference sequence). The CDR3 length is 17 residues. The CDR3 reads CSARKRLAGPPVGELFF.

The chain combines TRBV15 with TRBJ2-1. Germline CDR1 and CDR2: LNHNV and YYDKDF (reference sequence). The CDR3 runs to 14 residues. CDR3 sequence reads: CATSRDSLRGTQFF.